One T cell receptor beta chain is described in this entry. Its cognate antigen has yet to be identified. One base away there is no much larger clone; base qualities are not given. Receptors were amplified or captured by the immunoSEQ multiplex PCR assay. In the original analysis: A statistical classification framework was built to diagnose cytomegalovirus status from the catalog of TCR beta chain sequences. Sourced from immuneACCESS, this table was stored by TCRdb with only in-frame sequences that have V and J called. A share of the clones is absent; for the studies checked, an unresolved V gene accounts for under half, and the remainder has no known explanation. D and trimming were read from the DNA, whereas the V and J calls and clone size are those reported in that table. In this sample the table shows fewer than 95,000 clones, approximately 88% of which occur a single time. The top ten clones comprise about 12% of the sample.

Separate from the roughly 650-subject first cohort, the validation cohort of around 130 subjects was the group to which the donors belonged. This entry belongs to a study of cytomegalovirus exposure and HLA in healthy donors (dated by TCRdb to between 2016 and 2019). In the study overall: According to a later analysis, the 120 or so validation repertoires were produced on the same platform as the roughly 600 repertoires of the first cohort. The study aimed to test whether signatures of past pathogen exposure could be identified by cataloging public T cell receptors. Besides the first cohort of roughly 640 subjects, a separate validation cohort made up of over 95 different subjects was used. High-throughput TCR immunosequencing, statistical association of individual TCRs with disease status, and machine learning were combined to predict cytomegalovirus infection status.

Ends trimmed: V by 0 bases, J by 6 bases; bases unmatched to a gene: 14. As encoded in the germline V gene, CDR1 is LGHNT while CDR2 is FRNRAP. The cysteine opens and the phenylalanine closes a CDR3 of 20 amino acids. The sequence is cut down to CDR3 DNA, 60 bases in frame from base 1. What the research found in general, with its limitations: Across donors, most TCR sequences were observed very rarely, whereas some public TCRs were present in many individuals. The study listed 150 to 200 TCR beta chains as associated with cytomegalovirus. Of the cluster scores, about 94% were above 0 in a later analysis, which found that TCRs clustered in the first cohort also tended to co-occur in the 130 or so validation repertoires. In both the original and validation cohorts, the classifier was reported to diagnose cytomegalovirus status with high specificity and sensitivity. A few of the identified cytomegalovirus-associated TCR beta chains were confirmed in vitro to be specific for cytomegalovirus antigens. A later analysis had no HLA typing for the validation cohort, so co-occurrence there was scored across all 130 or so repertoires. The authors suggested that the approach could potentially be extended to other disease states and immunological phenotypes.

The TCR was taken from a woman aged 18-30 years in good health and CMV-seropositive. The rearranged chain carries TRBV12-5 and TRBJ2-5, with TRBD2 matching 15 junction bases. Sample: PBMCs. The DNA reads TGTGCTAGTGGTTTGGTACGGACTAGCGGGGGGGCCGGCTTTCAAAAGACCCAGTACTTC. Translated, it gives CASGLVRTSGGAGFQKTQYF.